This TCR delta chain emerged from a study of gammadelta T cells in human blood. Findings of the study overall: Microbial exposure appeared to drive polyclonal γδ T cell expansion after birth.

TCRdb reprocessed the RT-PCR reads through CATT. The data contain 770 or so delta-chain clones, 50% to 75% of them singletons. CDR3 length equals 19 residues. After removal of 1 base from V and 1 base from J, the junction contained 13 bases not matched to a gene. CDR1 and CDR2 (germline): GEAIGNYY, EKD. On this clone: Its specificity is not known.

Sequencing was carried out using Vgamma9Vdelta2 gamma-delta T cells from adult blood. The chain has TRDV2 and TRDJ1; 11 bases fit TRDD3. This clonotype was sampled from a human donor. Written as DNA, the CDR3 is TGTGCCTGTGACACGATGGTGGGGGATACGCGGCTAGGCACCGATAAACTCATCTTT. It translates to CACDTMVGDTRLGTDKLIF.